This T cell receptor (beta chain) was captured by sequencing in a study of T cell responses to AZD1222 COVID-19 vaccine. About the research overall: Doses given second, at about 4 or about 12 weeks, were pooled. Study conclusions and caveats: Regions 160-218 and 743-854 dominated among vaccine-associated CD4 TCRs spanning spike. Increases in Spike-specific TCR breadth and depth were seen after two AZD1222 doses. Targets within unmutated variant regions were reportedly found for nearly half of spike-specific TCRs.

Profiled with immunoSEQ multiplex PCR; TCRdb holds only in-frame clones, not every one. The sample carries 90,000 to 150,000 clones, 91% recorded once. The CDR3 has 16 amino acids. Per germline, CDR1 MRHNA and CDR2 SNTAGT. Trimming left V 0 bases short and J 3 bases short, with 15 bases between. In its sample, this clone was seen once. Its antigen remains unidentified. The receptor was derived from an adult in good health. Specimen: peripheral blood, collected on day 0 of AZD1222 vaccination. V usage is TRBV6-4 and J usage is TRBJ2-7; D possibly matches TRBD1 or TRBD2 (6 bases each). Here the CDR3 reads CASSDSSRGGSYEQYF. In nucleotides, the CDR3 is TGTGCCAGCAGTGACTCGAGTCGAGGGGGGAGCTACGAGCAGTACTTC.